This T cell receptor beta chain was sequenced for a study of blood T cells in healthy people across ages. A second PCR, run for about 7 to 11 cycles, used a sample-barcoded 5' primer plus a J-beta primer mix. TCRdb fed the 5' RACE reads into MiXCR, producing one record per CDR3 protein. Of approximately 880,000 distinct CDR3 sequences in the sample, around 48% were seen once. The CDR3 has 15 amino acids. Trimming left V 6 bases short and J 0 bases short, with 10 bases between. The germline V gene encodes CDR1 SGHRS and CDR2 YFSETQ. Each donor's blood draw was roughly 10 milliliters of peripheral blood. A few counts support this clonotype.

The receptor was derived from a man aged 25-45 years in good health. The specimen was blood. This chain joins TRBV5-1 and TRBJ2-6; D unclear. CDR3 in DNA: TGCGCCAGCAACGAACCGGGCTCTGGGGCCAACGTCCTGACTTTC. Translation gives CASNEPGSGANVLTF.